A selection of T cell receptor beta chains follows, all from one sample in a study of T-cell memory formation after mild COVID-19. Using its own MiXCR run on the 5' RACE reads, TCRdb lists one record per CDR3 protein. The table lists about 110,000 distinct CDR3 sequences, 15% to 20% of them singletons. Material for sequencing was PBMCs or a T cell subset sorted from them (not recorded which). The receptors here all came from a man younger than 35 who had mild COVID-19 (a few samples of this study predate the infection). Cell type and time point are not known. Each CDR3 is given with its conserved first and last residue. The order of the fields is V gene, J gene, D gene, clone size, CDR3 length, CDR3 protein, CDR3 DNA. A D gene is named only where the DNA matches it firmly. Not every row has a clone size; where given, it reads once, few, many or a size class.

v_gene: TRBV24-1
j_gene: TRBJ2-3
d_gene: TRBD2
abundance: -
len: 15
CDR3aa: CATSEASGGTDTQYF
CDR3nt: TGTGCCACCAGTGAAGCTAGCGGGGGCACAGATACGCAGTATTTT

v_gene: TRBV18
j_gene: TRBJ2-3
d_gene: TRBD2
abundance: few
len: 21
CDR3aa: CASSPRRSVEPLAGGTDTQYF
CDR3nt: TGTGCCAGCTCACCAAGGAGATCTGTTGAACCCCTAGCGGGGGGCACAGATACGCAGTATTTT

v_gene: TRBV3-1
j_gene: TRBJ2-7
d_gene: -
abundance: few
len: 13
CDR3aa: CASSQGLGYEQYF
CDR3nt: TGTGCCAGCAGCCAAGGGCTAGGGTACGAGCAGTACTTC

v_gene: TRBV6-5
j_gene: TRBJ2-3
d_gene: TRBD1
abundance: few
len: 16
CDR3aa: CASSTTKGASTDTQYF
CDR3nt: TGTGCCAGCAGCACAACTAAGGGGGCTAGCACAGATACGCAGTATTTT

v_gene: TRBV12-3/TRBV12-4
j_gene: TRBJ1-5
d_gene: TRBD1
abundance: -
len: 14
CDR3aa: CASGRDRGDQPQHF
CDR3nt: TGTGCCAGCGGTCGGGACAGGGGGGATCAGCCCCAGCATTTT

v_gene: TRBV7-2
j_gene: TRBJ2-2
d_gene: TRBD1
abundance: few
len: 15
CDR3aa: CASSPGQGNTGELFF
CDR3nt: TGTGCCAGCAGCCCGGGACAGGGCAACACCGGGGAGCTGTTTTTT

v_gene: TRBV27
j_gene: TRBJ2-1
d_gene: -
abundance: -
len: 12
CDR3aa: CASSSQLAEQFF
CDR3nt: TGTGCCAGCAGTTCCCAGTTGGCTGAGCAGTTCTTC

v_gene: TRBV20-1
j_gene: TRBJ2-1
d_gene: -
abundance: few
len: 14
CDR3aa: CSAREGTVDNEQFF
CDR3nt: TGCAGTGCTAGGGAGGGGACCGTGGACAATGAGCAGTTCTTC

v_gene: TRBV7-9
j_gene: TRBJ2-7
d_gene: -
abundance: -
len: 15
CDR3aa: CASSLEGGFSYEQYF
CDR3nt: TGTGCCAGCAGCTTAGAGGGCGGCTTCTCCTACGAGCAGTACTTC

v_gene: TRBV20-1
j_gene: TRBJ2-5
d_gene: -
abundance: -
len: 12
CDR3aa: CSPSGYQETQYF
CDR3nt: TGCAGCCCCTCAGGGTACCAAGAGACCCAGTACTTC

v_gene: TRBV4-1
j_gene: TRBJ2-5
d_gene: TRBD2
abundance: -
len: 15
CDR3aa: CASSLQLAGEETQYF
CDR3nt: TGCGCCAGCAGCCTACAACTAGCGGGGGAGGAGACCCAGTACTTC

v_gene: TRBV9
j_gene: TRBJ1-2
d_gene: TRBD1
abundance: -
len: 15
CDR3aa: CASSAGEGQPYGYTF
CDR3nt: TGTGCCAGCAGCGCCGGGGAGGGACAGCCTTATGGCTACACCTTC

v_gene: TRBV24-1
j_gene: TRBJ2-1
d_gene: TRBD1
abundance: few
len: 17
CDR3aa: CATSDSKTGREHNEQFF
CDR3nt: TGTGCCACCAGTGATTCGAAGACAGGGAGAGAACACAATGAGCAGTTCTTC

v_gene: TRBV5-1
j_gene: TRBJ2-1
d_gene: -
abundance: -
len: 15
CDR3aa: CASSALVTSINEQFF
CDR3nt: TGCGCCAGCAGCGCGCTAGTGACCAGCATCAATGAGCAGTTCTTC

v_gene: TRBV5-1
j_gene: TRBJ2-1
d_gene: TRBD2
abundance: -
len: 15
CDR3aa: CASSLASGGFNEQFF
CDR3nt: TGCGCCAGCAGCTTGGCAAGCGGGGGGTTCAATGAGCAGTTCTTC

v_gene: TRBV20-1
j_gene: TRBJ1-3
d_gene: TRBD1
abundance: -
len: 16
CDR3aa: CSARDRTGTSGNTIYF
CDR3nt: TGCAGTGCTAGAGACCGGACAGGGACTTCTGGAAACACCATATATTTT

v_gene: TRBV7-2
j_gene: TRBJ1-2
d_gene: TRBD1
abundance: few
len: 14
CDR3aa: CASSPGDRGYGYTF
CDR3nt: TGTGCCAGCAGCCCAGGGGACAGGGGGTATGGCTACACCTTC

v_gene: TRBV7-2
j_gene: TRBJ1-1
d_gene: -
abundance: few
len: 12
CDR3aa: CASSLDYTEAFF
CDR3nt: TGTGCCAGCAGCTTAGACTACACTGAAGCTTTCTTT

v_gene: TRBV5-6
j_gene: TRBJ2-3
d_gene: -
abundance: -
len: 14
CDR3aa: CASSSGGRGDTQYF
CDR3nt: TGTGCCAGCAGCTCCGGCGGGCGAGGGGATACGCAGTATTTT

v_gene: TRBV10-3
j_gene: TRBJ2-1
d_gene: TRBD1
abundance: few
len: 15
CDR3aa: CAISDRDSSYNEQFF
CDR3nt: TGTGCCATCAGTGACCGGGACAGTTCCTACAATGAGCAGTTCTTC

v_gene: TRBV5-5
j_gene: TRBJ2-2
d_gene: -
abundance: few
len: 15
CDR3aa: CASSSRESNTGELFF
CDR3nt: TGTGCCAGCAGCTCCAGGGAATCGAACACCGGGGAGCTGTTTTTT

v_gene: TRBV25-1
j_gene: TRBJ2-3
d_gene: -
abundance: few
len: 17
CDR3aa: CASSAGFGTELTDTQYF
CDR3nt: TGTGCCAGCAGTGCAGGTTTCGGGACTGAACTTACGGATACGCAGTATTTT

v_gene: TRBV19
j_gene: TRBJ1-1
d_gene: -
abundance: once
len: 12
CDR3aa: CASTRRDTEAFF
CDR3nt: TGTGCCAGTACTAGGCGGGACACTGAAGCTTTCTTT

v_gene: TRBV6-5
j_gene: TRBJ1-5
d_gene: TRBD1
abundance: few
len: 15
CDR3aa: CASSRRQGSNQPQHF
CDR3nt: TGTGCCAGCAGCCGCCGACAGGGCAGCAATCAGCCCCAGCATTTT

v_gene: TRBV10-3
j_gene: TRBJ2-1
d_gene: -
abundance: -
len: 14
CDR3aa: CAISVGQGGNEQFF
CDR3nt: TGTGCCATCAGTGTGGGACAAGGAGGGAATGAGCAGTTCTTC

v_gene: TRBV4-2
j_gene: TRBJ1-2
d_gene: -
abundance: -
len: 15
CDR3aa: CASSQDPQTPYGYTF
CDR3nt: TGTGCCAGCAGCCAAGATCCCCAGACACCCTATGGCTACACCTTC

v_gene: TRBV10-3
j_gene: TRBJ1-1
d_gene: -
abundance: -
len: 13
CDR3aa: CAISESENTEAFF
CDR3nt: TGTGCCATCAGTGAGTCCGAGAACACTGAAGCTTTCTTT

v_gene: TRBV4-3
j_gene: TRBJ1-1
d_gene: -
abundance: few
len: 15
CDR3aa: CASSQDIKPNTEAFF
CDR3nt: TGCGCCAGCAGCCAAGATATTAAGCCAAACACTGAAGCTTTCTTT

v_gene: TRBV6-5
j_gene: TRBJ1-2
d_gene: -
abundance: -
len: 15
CDR3aa: CASSYSGLSNYGYTF
CDR3nt: TGTGCCAGCAGTTACTCGGGACTCTCTAACTATGGCTACACCTTC

v_gene: TRBV7-8
j_gene: TRBJ1-1
d_gene: -
abundance: few
len: 13
CDR3aa: CASSLALTAEAFF
CDR3nt: TGTGCCAGCAGCTTAGCGCTTACAGCTGAAGCTTTCTTT

v_gene: TRBV6-2/TRBV6-3
j_gene: TRBJ1-2
d_gene: TRBD1
abundance: few
len: 14
CDR3aa: CASRSGQGTYGYTF
CDR3nt: TGTGCCAGCAGATCCGGACAGGGAACCTATGGCTACACCTTC

v_gene: TRBV29-1
j_gene: TRBJ2-2
d_gene: -
abundance: -
len: 13
CDR3aa: CSVEWGRTGELFF
CDR3nt: TGCAGCGTTGAATGGGGGAGGACCGGGGAGCTGTTTTTT

v_gene: TRBV24-1
j_gene: TRBJ2-1
d_gene: TRBD2
abundance: -
len: 13
CDR3aa: CATRAGASNEQFF
CDR3nt: TGTGCCACCAGAGCGGGGGCCTCCAATGAGCAGTTCTTC

v_gene: TRBV6-5
j_gene: TRBJ2-5
d_gene: -
abundance: -
len: 14
CDR3aa: CASSYPGAGETQYF
CDR3nt: TGTGCCAGCAGTTACCCGGGGGCCGGGGAGACCCAGTACTTC

v_gene: TRBV29-1
j_gene: TRBJ1-4
d_gene: -
abundance: few
len: 13
CDR3aa: CSVTFATNEKLFF
CDR3nt: TGCAGCGTTACCTTTGCAACTAATGAAAAACTGTTTTTT

v_gene: TRBV5-1
j_gene: TRBJ2-3
d_gene: TRBD1
abundance: -
len: 15
CDR3aa: CASNSEGQGTDTQYF
CDR3nt: TGCGCCAGCAACTCGGAGGGACAGGGCACAGATACGCAGTATTTT

v_gene: TRBV24-1
j_gene: TRBJ2-1
d_gene: -
abundance: -
len: 14
CDR3aa: CATSDWIGVNEQFF
CDR3nt: TGTGCCACCAGTGATTGGATCGGGGTGAATGAGCAGTTCTTC

v_gene: TRBV7-2
j_gene: TRBJ2-3
d_gene: TRBD2
abundance: many
len: 16
CDR3aa: CASSLGSGGVTDTQYF
CDR3nt: TGTGCCAGCAGCTTAGGAAGCGGGGGGGTCACAGATACGCAGTATTTT

v_gene: TRBV6-6
j_gene: TRBJ2-1
d_gene: TRBD1
abundance: few
len: 13
CDR3aa: CACGTGYIDEQFF
CDR3nt: TGTGCCTGCGGGACAGGGTATATCGATGAGCAGTTCTTC

v_gene: TRBV4-2
j_gene: TRBJ1-1
d_gene: TRBD1
abundance: -
len: 14
CDR3aa: CASSHEGTGGQAFF
CDR3nt: TGTGCCAGCAGCCATGAGGGGACAGGGGGCCAGGCTTTCTTT

v_gene: TRBV6-5
j_gene: TRBJ2-7
d_gene: TRBD1
abundance: few
len: 16
CDR3aa: CASSYSLGGQTYEQYF
CDR3nt: TGTGCCAGCAGTTACTCTCTTGGGGGACAGACCTACGAGCAGTACTTC

v_gene: TRBV30
j_gene: TRBJ1-3
d_gene: -
abundance: -
len: 13
CDR3aa: CAVGVYSGNTIYF
CDR3nt: TGTGCCGTGGGGGTATACTCTGGAAACACCATATATTTT

v_gene: TRBV30
j_gene: TRBJ1-6
d_gene: -
abundance: -
len: 14
CDR3aa: CASESWGGGSPLHF
CDR3nt: TGTGCCTCAGAGTCCTGGGGAGGTGGATCACCCCTCCACTTT

v_gene: TRBV5-1
j_gene: TRBJ1-1
d_gene: -
abundance: few
len: 13
CDR3aa: CASSWGDTQRSFF
CDR3nt: TGCGCCAGCAGCTGGGGGGACACCCAGAGGTCTTTCTTT

v_gene: TRBV10-3
j_gene: TRBJ2-3
d_gene: TRBD1
abundance: many
len: 14
CDR3aa: CATEGAGGSDTQYF
CDR3nt: TGTGCCACGGAGGGGGCAGGGGGCTCAGATACGCAGTATTTT

v_gene: TRBV2
j_gene: TRBJ1-4
d_gene: -
abundance: -
len: 17
CDR3aa: CASSDWGLGAQDEKLFF
CDR3nt: TGTGCCAGCAGTGATTGGGGATTGGGGGCGCAGGATGAAAAACTGTTTTTT

v_gene: TRBV7-9
j_gene: TRBJ2-1
d_gene: -
abundance: -
len: 12
CDR3aa: CASSLLGAEQFF
CDR3nt: TGTGCCAGCAGCCTCCTAGGAGCCGAGCAGTTCTTC

v_gene: TRBV5-1
j_gene: TRBJ2-2
d_gene: -
abundance: -
len: 13
CDR3aa: CASSVERTGELFF
CDR3nt: TGCGCCAGCAGTGTCGAGCGTACCGGGGAGCTGTTTTTT

v_gene: TRBV7-9
j_gene: TRBJ2-7
d_gene: -
abundance: -
len: 14
CDR3aa: CASSLQGTSYEQYF
CDR3nt: TGTGCCAGCAGCTTACAGGGCACCTCCTACGAGCAGTACTTC

v_gene: TRBV10-3
j_gene: TRBJ2-5
d_gene: TRBD2
abundance: few
len: 13
CDR3aa: CAISLGLEETQYF
CDR3nt: TGTGCCATCAGCCTCGGACTAGAAGAGACCCAGTACTTC

v_gene: TRBV2
j_gene: TRBJ2-5
d_gene: -
abundance: few
len: 13
CDR3aa: CASSRDLRETQYF
CDR3nt: TGTGCCAGCAGCCGGGACTTGAGGGAGACCCAGTACTTC

v_gene: TRBV10-3
j_gene: TRBJ2-7
d_gene: -
abundance: many
len: 11
CDR3aa: CAISNTYEQYF
CDR3nt: TGTGCCATCAGCAACACCTACGAGCAGTACTTC